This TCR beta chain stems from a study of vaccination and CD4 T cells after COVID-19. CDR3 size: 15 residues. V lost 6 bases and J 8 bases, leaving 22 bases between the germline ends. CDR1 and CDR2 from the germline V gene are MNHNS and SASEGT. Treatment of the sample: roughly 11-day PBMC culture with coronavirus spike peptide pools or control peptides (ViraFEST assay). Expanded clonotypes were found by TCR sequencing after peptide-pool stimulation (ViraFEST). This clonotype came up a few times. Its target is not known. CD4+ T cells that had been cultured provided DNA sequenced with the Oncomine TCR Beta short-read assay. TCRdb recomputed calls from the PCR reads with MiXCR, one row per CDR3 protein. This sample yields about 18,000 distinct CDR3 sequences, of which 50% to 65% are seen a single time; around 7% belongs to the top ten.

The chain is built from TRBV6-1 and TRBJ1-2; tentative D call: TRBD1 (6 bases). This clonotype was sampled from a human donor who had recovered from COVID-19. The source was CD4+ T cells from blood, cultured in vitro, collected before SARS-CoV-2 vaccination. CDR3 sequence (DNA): TGTGCCAGCAGCAGAGGGGGGACAATTGCATGGGGCTACACCTTC. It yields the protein CASSRGGTIAWGYTF.